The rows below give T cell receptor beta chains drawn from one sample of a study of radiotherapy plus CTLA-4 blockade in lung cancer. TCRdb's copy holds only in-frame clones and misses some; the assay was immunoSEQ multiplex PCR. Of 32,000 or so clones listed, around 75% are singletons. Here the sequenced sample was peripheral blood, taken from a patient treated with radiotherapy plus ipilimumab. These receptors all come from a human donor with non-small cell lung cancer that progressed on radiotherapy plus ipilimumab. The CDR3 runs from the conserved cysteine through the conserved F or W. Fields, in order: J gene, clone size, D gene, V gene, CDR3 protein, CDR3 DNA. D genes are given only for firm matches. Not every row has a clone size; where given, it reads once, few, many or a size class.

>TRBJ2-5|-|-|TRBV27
CASSLPGETQYF
TGTGCCAGCAGTCTCCCCGGGGAGACCCAGTACTTC
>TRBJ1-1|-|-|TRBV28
CASSQPAGPRKAFF
TGTGCCAGCAGTCAACCGGCCGGGCCCCGAAAAGCTTTCTTT
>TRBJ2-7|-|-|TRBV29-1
CSVEDRQSYEQYF
TGCAGCGTTGAAGATCGGCAGTCCTACGAGCAGTACTTC
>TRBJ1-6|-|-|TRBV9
CASSGTDNSPLHF
TGTGCCAGCAGCGGGACAGATAATTCACCCCTCCACTTT
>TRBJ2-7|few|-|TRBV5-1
CASSPPSSSYEQYF
TGCGCCAGCAGCCCCCCATCCTCCTCCTACGAGCAGTACTTC
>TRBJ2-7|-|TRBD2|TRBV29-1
CSVRREGPNEQYF
TGCAGCGTTAGGCGGGAGGGCCCGAACGAGCAGTACTTC
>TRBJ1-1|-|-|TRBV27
CASSLSPGGNTEAFF
TGTGCCAGCAGTTTAAGTCCCGGTGGGAACACTGAAGCTTTCTTT
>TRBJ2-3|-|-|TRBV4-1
CASSLSGRDTDTQYF
TGCGCCAGCAGCCTCTCCGGGAGAGACACAGATACGCAGTATTTT
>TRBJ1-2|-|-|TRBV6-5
CASSQGTYGYTF
TGTGCCAGCAGCCAGGGAACCTATGGCTACACCTTC
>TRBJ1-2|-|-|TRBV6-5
CASSEKPTNYGYTF
TGTGCCAGCAGTGAAAAACCGACTAACTATGGCTACACCTTC
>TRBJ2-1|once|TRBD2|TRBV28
CASSLPSGSNEQFF
TGTGCCAGCAGTTTACCTAGCGGGTCCAATGAGCAGTTCTTC
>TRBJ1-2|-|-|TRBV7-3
CASSLTRTTVDGYTF
TGTGCCAGCAGCTTAACGAGAACCACAGTCGATGGCTACACCTTC
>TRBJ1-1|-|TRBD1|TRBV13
CASSLAEDRAAQGAFF
TGTGCCAGCAGCTTAGCGGAAGACAGGGCGGCCCAGGGAGCTTTCTTT
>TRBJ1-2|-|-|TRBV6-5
CASSENVGDGYTF
TGTGCCAGCAGTGAAAATGTGGGAGATGGCTACACCTTC
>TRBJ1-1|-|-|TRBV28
CASMRGIEAFF
TGTGCCAGCATGAGGGGGATTGAAGCTTTCTTT
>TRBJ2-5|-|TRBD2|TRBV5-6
CASSPTSGPEETQYF
TGTGCCAGCAGCCCGACTAGCGGGCCCGAAGAGACCCAGTACTTC
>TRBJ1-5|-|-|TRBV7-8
CASSLVWADNQPQHF
TGTGCCAGCAGCTTAGTCTGGGCAGATAATCAGCCCCAGCATTTT
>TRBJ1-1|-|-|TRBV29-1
CSVDENTEAFF
TGCAGCGTTGATGAGAACACTGAAGCTTTCTTT
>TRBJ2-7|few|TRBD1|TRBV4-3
CASSQDGRGSSYEQYF
TGCGCCAGCAGCCAAGATGGCAGGGGGTCCTCCTACGAGCAGTACTTC
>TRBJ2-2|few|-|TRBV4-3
CASSQEGRTRELFF
TGCGCCAGCAGCCAAGAAGGGAGGACAAGGGAGCTGTTTTTT
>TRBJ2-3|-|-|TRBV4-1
CASSQGAGVDTQYF
TGCGCCAGCAGCCAAGGAGCAGGGGTGGATACGCAGTATTTT
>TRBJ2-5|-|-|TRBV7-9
CASSSRGVSETQYF
TGTGCCAGCAGCTCCAGGGGCGTATCGGAGACCCAGTACTTC
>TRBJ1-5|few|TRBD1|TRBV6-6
CASMGAGTGVGQPQHF
TGTGCCAGCATGGGGGCCGGGACAGGGGTGGGTCAGCCCCAGCATTTT
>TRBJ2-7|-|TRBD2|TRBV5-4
CASSLPGLAGAYEQYF
TGTGCCAGCAGCTTGCCCGGGCTAGCGGGAGCCTACGAGCAGTACTTC
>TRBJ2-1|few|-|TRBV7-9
CASSLVEQFF
TGTGCCAGCAGCTTAGTGGAGCAGTTCTTC
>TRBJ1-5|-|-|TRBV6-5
CASSYSRSGNQPQHF
TGTGCCAGCAGTTACTCGAGGTCAGGGAATCAGCCCCAGCATTTT
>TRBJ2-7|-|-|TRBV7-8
CASSSPLGVRREQYF
TGTGCCAGCAGCTCCCCCCTAGGGGTCCGCAGGGAGCAGTACTTC
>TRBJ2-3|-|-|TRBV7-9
CASSLGAYSLDTQYF
TGTGCCAGCAGCTTAGGGGCCTATAGCTTAGATACGCAGTATTTT
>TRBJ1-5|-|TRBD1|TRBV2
CASRDRASNQPQHF
TGTGCCAGCAGGGACAGGGCTAGCAATCAGCCCCAGCATTTT
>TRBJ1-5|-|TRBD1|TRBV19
CASSSRDRAYSNQPQHF
TGTGCCAGTAGCAGCCGGGACAGGGCTTATAGCAATCAGCCCCAGCATTTT
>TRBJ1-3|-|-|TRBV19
CASSLGRSGNTIYF
TGTGCCAGTTCTTTGGGGCGCTCTGGAAACACCATATATTTT
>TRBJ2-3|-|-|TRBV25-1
CASSLGADTQYF
TGTGCCAGCAGCTTAGGGGCAGATACGCAGTATTTT
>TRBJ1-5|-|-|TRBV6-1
CASSTNRASNQPQHF
TGTGCCAGCAGTACCAACAGGGCTAGCAATCAGCCCCAGCATTTT
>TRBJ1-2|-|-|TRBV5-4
CASSPGTGYGYTF
TGTGCCAGCAGCCCAGGGACCGGATATGGCTACACCTTC
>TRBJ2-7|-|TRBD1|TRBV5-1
CASSPQPGQGGEQYF
TGCGCCAGCAGCCCGCAGCCGGGACAGGGAGGCGAGCAGTACTTC
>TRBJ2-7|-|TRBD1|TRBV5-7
CASSSRTGQGEQYF
TGTGCCAGCAGCTCTCGGACAGGGCAGGGGGAGCAGTACTTC
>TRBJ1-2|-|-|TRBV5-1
CASSLTAANYGYTF
TGCGCCAGCAGCTTGACGGCTGCAAACTATGGCTACACCTTC
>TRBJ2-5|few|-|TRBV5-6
CASSLIRETQYF
TGTGCCAGCAGCTTGATCCGGGAGACCCAGTACTTC
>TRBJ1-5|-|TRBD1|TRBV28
CASYRGLGNQPQHF
TGTGCCAGCTACAGGGGGCTAGGGAATCAGCCCCAGCATTTT
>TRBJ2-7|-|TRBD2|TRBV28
CASSLVSGNEQYF
TGTGCCAGCAGTTTGGTAAGCGGGAACGAGCAGTACTTC
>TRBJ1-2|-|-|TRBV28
CASSLWGKGYTF
TGTGCCAGCAGTTTATGGGGAAAAGGCTACACCTTC
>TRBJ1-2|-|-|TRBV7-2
CASTLLGERGYTF
TGTGCCAGCACCCTATTAGGTGAACGAGGCTACACCTTC
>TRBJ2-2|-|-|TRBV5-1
CASSWNTGELFF
TGCGCCAGCAGCTGGAACACCGGGGAGCTGTTTTTT
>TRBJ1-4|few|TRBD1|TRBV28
CASSPRTGNEKLFF
TGTGCCAGCAGTCCCAGGACAGGGAATGAAAAACTGTTTTTT
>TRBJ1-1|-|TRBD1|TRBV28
CASSFRQGVGPPQAFF
TGTGCCAGCAGTTTTCGACAGGGGGTAGGCCCTCCCCAAGCTTTCTTT
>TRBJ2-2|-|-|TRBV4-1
CASSPGSGKNTGELFF
TGCGCCAGCAGCCCCGGTAGCGGAAAGAACACCGGGGAGCTGTTTTTT
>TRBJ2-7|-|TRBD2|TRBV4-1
CASSHPRGGEQYF
TGCGCCAGCAGCCACCCCCGGGGGGGCGAGCAGTACTTC
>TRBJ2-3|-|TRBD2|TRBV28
CASSLWTSGNTDTQYF
TGTGCCAGCAGTTTATGGACCAGCGGGAATACAGATACGCAGTATTTT
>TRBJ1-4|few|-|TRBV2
CASSEVGGNNEKLFF
TGTGCCAGCAGTGAAGTGGGCGGAAATAATGAAAAACTGTTTTTT
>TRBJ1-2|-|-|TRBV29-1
CSAQQGEGYGYTF
TGCAGCGCCCAACAGGGAGAGGGCTATGGCTACACCTTC
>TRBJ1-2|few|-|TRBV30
CAWGASGGGGGYTF
TGTGCCTGGGGGGCGTCGGGGGGGGGAGGGGGCTACACCTTC
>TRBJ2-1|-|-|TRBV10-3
CAISARGGDEQFF
TGTGCCATCAGTGCCAGGGGCGGAGATGAGCAGTTCTTC
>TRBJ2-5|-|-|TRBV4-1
CASSQDNTFQTQYF
TGCGCCAGCAGCCAAGACAATACTTTCCAGACCCAGTACTTC
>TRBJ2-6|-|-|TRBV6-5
CASSYSTRGNVLTF
TGTGCCAGCAGTTACTCGACCCGGGGCAACGTCCTGACTTTC
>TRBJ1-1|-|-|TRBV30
CAWSLGQREAFF
TGTGCCTGGAGCCTTGGACAGAGGGAAGCTTTCTTT
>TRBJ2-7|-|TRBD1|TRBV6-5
CASRKGQGVAQYF
TGTGCCAGCAGAAAGGGACAGGGAGTGGCGCAGTACTTC
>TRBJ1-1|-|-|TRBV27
CASSLSSQGVGNTEAFF
TGTGCCAGCAGTTTATCGAGTCAAGGAGTGGGGAACACTGAAGCTTTCTTT
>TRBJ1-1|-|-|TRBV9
CASSSRRGPNTEAFF
TGTGCCAGCAGCTCCCGTAGGGGCCCGAACACTGAAGCTTTCTTT
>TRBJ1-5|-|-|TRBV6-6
CASSLDSSINQPQHF
TGTGCCAGCAGTTTGGACAGCAGCATCAATCAGCCCCAGCATTTT